Here is one T cell receptor (beta chain) with its context. These data come from a study of T cell responses to AZD1222 COVID-19 vaccine. Germline CDR1 is SEHNR and CDR2 is FQNEAQ (reference sequence). This CDR3 is 15 amino acids long. With 0 bases removed from V and 4 bases from J, the gap between germline ends came to 12 bases. TCRdb's copy holds only in-frame clones and misses some; the assay was immunoSEQ multiplex PCR. The sample lists about 88,000 clones; approximately 90% were seen once. The chain joins TRBV7-9 to TRBJ1-2, with D possibly matching TRBD1 (6 bases). This TCR was recovered from an adult in good health. The material sequenced was peripheral blood, taken on day 0 of AZD1222 vaccination. CDR3 coding DNA: TGTGCCAGCAGCTTAGCGAGGACAGCGACCTATGGCTACACCTTC. Translation: CASSLARTATYGYTF. Looking up the rest from reference TRBV7-9 and TRBJ1-2 gives the full variable domain: DTGVSQNPRHKITKRGQNVTFRCDPISEHNRLYWYRQTLGQGPEFLTYFQNEAQLEKSRLLSDRFSAERPKGSFSTLEIQRTEQGDSAMYLCASSLARTATYGYTFGSGTRLTVV.